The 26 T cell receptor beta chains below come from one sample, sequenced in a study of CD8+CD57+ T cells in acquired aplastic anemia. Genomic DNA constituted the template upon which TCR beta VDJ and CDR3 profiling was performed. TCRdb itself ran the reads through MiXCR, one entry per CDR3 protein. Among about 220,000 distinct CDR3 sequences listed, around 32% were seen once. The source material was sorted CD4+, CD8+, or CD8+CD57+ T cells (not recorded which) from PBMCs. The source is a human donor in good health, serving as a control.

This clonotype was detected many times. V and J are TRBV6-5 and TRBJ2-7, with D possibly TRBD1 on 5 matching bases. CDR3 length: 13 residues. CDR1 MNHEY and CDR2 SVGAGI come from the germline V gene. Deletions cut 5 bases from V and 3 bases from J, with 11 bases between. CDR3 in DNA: TGTGCCAGCAGTCCCCCAGGGTTCTACGAGCAGTACTTC. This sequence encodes CASSPPGFYEQYF.

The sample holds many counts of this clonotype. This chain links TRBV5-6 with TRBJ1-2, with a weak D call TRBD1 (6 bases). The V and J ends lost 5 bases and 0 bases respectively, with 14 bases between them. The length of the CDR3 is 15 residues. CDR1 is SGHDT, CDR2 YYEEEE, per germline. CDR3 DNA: TGTGCCAGCAGTTGGGGGGGCAGAGCTAACTATGGCTACACCTTC. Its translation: CASSWGGRANYGYTF.

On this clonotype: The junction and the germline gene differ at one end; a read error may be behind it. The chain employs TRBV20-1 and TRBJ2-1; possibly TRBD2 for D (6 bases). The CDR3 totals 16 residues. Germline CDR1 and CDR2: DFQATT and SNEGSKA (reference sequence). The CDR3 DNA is TGCAGTGCTAGGCCTCTGAGCGGGCGCTCCTACAATGGGCAGTTCTTC. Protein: CSARPLSGRSYNGQFF.

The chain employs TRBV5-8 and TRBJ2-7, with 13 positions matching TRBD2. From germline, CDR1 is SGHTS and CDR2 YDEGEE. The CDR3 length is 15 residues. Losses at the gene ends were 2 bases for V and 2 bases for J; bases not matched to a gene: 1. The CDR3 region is CASSFGLAGAYEQYF. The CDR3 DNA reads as TGTGCCAGCAGCTTCGGACTAGCGGGGGCCTACGAGCAGTACTTC. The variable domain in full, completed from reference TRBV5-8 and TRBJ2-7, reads EAGVTQSPTHLIKTRGQQATLRCSPISGHTSVYWYQQALGLGLQFLLWYDEGEERNRGNFPPRFSGRQFPNYSSELNVNALELEDSALYLCASSFGLAGAYEQYFGPGTRLTVT.

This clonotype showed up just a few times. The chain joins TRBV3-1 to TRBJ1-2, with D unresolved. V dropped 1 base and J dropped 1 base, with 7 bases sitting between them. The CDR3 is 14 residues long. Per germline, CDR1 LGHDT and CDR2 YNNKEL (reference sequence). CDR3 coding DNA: TGTGCCAGCAGCCAAGTTGGGGTTAACTATGGCTACACCTTC. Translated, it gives CASSQVGVNYGYTF.

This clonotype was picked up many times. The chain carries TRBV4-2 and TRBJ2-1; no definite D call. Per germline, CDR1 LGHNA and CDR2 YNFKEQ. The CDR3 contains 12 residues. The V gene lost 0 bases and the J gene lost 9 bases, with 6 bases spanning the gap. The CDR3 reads CASSQDTVEQFF. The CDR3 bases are TGTGCCAGCAGCCAAGATACGGTTGAGCAGTTCTTC.

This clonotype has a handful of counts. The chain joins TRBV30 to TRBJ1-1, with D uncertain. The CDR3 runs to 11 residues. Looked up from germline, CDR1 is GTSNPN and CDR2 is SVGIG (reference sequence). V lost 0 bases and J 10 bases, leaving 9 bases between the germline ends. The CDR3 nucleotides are TGTGCCTGGAGTGTAACTGGAGGAGCTTTCTTT. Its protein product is CAWSVTGGAFF.

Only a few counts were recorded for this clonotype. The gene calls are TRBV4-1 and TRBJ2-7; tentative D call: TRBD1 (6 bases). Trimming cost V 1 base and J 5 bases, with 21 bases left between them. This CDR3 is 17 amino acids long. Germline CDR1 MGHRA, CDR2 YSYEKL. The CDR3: CASSQAVPGQPWDEQYF. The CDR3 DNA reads TGCGCCAGCAGCCAAGCGGTTCCGGGACAACCCTGGGACGAGCAGTACTTC.

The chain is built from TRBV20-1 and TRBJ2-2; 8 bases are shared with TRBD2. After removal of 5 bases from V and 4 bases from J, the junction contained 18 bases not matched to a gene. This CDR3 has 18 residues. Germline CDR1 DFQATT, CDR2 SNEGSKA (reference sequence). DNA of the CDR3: TGCAGTGCTTCCGCCACTAGCGGCCCAGCCCCGGGCACCGGGGAGCTGTTTTTT. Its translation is CSASATSGPAPGTGELFF.

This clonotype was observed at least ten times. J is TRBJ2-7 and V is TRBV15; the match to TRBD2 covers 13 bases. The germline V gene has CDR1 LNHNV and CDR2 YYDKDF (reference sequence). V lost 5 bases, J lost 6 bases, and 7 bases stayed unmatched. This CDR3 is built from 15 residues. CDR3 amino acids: CATSSGGLAGSEQYF. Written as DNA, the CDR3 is TGTGCCACCAGCTCCGGGGGACTAGCGGGATCCGAGCAGTACTTC.

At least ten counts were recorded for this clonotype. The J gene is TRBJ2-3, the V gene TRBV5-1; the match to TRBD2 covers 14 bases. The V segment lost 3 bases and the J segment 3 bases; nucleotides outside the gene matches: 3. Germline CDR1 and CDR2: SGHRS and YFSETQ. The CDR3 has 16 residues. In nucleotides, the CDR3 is TGCGCCAGCAGCTGGGGGACTAGCGGGGGAACAGATACGCAGTATTTT. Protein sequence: CASSWGTSGGTDTQYF.

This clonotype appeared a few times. CDR3: CASSLNRGANYGYTF. The CDR3 DNA reads as TGCGCCAGCAGCCTGAACAGGGGAGCTAACTATGGCTACACCTTC. The V gene is TRBV4-1, the J gene TRBJ1-2; 7 bases map to TRBD1. This CDR3 comprises 15 residues. J lost 0 bases, V lost 4 bases, and 5 bases had no gene match. The germline gives CDR1 MGHRA, CDR2 YSYEKL.

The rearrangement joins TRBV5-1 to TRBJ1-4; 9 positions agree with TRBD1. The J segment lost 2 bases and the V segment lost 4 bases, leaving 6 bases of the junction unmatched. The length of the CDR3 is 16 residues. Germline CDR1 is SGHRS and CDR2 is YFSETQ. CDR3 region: CASSRLGTGTNEKLFF. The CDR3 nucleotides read TGCGCCAGCAGCCGATTAGGGACAGGGACTAATGAAAAACTGTTTTTT.

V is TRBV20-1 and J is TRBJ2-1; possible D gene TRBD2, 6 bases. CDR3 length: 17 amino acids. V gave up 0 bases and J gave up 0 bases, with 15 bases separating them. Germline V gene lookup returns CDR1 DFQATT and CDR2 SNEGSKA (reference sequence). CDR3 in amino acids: CSARDQPRGYSYNEQFF. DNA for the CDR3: TGCAGTGCTAGAGATCAGCCGCGGGGCTACTCCTACAATGAGCAGTTCTTC.

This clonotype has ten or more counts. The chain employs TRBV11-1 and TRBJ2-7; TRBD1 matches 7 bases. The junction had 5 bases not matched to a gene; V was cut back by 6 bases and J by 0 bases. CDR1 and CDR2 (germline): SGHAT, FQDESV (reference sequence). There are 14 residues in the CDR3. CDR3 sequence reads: CASRRQGSSYEQYF. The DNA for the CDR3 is TGTGCCAGCAGGCGACAGGGCAGCTCCTACGAGCAGTACTTC.

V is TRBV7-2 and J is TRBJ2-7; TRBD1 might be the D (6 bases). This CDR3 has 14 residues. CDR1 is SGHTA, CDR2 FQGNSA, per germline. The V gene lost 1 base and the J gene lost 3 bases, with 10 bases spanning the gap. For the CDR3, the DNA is TGTGCCAGCAGCTTAGGCCCGGACAGCTACGAGCAGTACTTC. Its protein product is CASSLGPDSYEQYF.

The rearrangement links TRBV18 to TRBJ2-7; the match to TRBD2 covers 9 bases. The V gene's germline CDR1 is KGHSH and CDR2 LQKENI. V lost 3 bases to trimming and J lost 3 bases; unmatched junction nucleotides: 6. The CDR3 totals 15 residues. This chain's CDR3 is CASSPPSGIVYEQYF. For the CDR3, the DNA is TGTGCCAGCTCACCTCCTAGCGGGATCGTCTACGAGCAGTACTTC.

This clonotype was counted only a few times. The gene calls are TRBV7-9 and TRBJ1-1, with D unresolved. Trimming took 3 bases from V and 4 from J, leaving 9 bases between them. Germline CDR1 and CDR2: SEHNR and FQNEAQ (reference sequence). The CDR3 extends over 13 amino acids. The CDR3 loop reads CASSFEQSTEAFF. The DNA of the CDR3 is TGTGCCAGCAGCTTCGAACAGAGCACTGAAGCTTTCTTT.

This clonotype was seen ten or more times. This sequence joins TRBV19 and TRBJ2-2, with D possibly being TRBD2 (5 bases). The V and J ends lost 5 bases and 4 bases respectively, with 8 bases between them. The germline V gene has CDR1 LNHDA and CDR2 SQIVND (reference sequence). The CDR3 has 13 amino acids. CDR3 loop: CASSRSGTGELFF. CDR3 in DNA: TGTGCCAGTAGTCGAAGCGGCACCGGGGAGCTGTTTTTT.

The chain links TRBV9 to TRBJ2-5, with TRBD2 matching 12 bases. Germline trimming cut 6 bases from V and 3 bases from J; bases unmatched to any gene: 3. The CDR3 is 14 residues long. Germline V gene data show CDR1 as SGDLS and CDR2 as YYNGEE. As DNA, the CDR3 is TGTGCCAGCACTCTAGCGGGGGGGAAAGAGACCCAGTACTTC. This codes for CASTLAGGKETQYF.

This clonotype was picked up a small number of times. The CDR3 nucleotides read TGTGCCAGCAGCCCCCCCTCAAGAAGGGACAATGAGCAGTTCTTC. Its translation: CASSPPSRRDNEQFF. The chain joins TRBV11-1 to TRBJ2-1; D is unclear. CDR3 length equals 15 residues. Trimming cost V 5 bases and J 5 bases, with 16 bases left between them. Germline lookup yields CDR1 SGHAT and CDR2 FQDESV (reference sequence).

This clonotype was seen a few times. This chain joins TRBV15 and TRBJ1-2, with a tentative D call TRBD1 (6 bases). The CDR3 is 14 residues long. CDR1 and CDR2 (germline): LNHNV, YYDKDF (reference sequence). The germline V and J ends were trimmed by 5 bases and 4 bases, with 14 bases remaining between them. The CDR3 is CATSGEGGLYGYTF. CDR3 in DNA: TGTGCCACCAGCGGCGAGGGGGGGCTCTATGGCTACACCTTC.

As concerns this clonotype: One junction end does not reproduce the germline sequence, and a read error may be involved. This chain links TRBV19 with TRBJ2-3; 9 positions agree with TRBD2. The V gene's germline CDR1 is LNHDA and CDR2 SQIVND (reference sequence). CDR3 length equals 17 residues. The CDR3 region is CAGSIEWAGGPPDTQYF. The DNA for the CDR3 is TGTGCCGGTAGTATAGAATGGGCGGGAGGGCCCCCAGATACGCAGTATTTT.

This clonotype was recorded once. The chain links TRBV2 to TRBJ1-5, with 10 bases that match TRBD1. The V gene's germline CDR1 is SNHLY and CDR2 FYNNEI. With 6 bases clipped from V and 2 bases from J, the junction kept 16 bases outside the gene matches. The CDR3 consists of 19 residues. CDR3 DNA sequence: TGTGCCAGCAGGGGGGACAGGGGTCGCTCTAGAGTGGGCAATCAGCCCCAGCATTTT. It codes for CASRGDRGRSRVGNQPQHF.

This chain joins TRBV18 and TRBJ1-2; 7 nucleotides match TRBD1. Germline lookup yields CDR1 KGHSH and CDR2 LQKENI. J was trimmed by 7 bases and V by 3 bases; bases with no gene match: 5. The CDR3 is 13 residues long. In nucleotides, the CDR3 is TGTGCCAGCTCACCTGACAGGGACGGTGGCTACACCTTC. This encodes CASSPDRDGGYTF.

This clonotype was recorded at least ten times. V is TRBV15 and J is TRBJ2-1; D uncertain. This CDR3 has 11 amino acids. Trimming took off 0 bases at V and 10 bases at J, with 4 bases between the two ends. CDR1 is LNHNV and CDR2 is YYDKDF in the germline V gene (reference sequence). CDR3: CATSREREQFF. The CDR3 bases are TGTGCCACCAGCAGAGAAAGAGAGCAGTTCTTC.